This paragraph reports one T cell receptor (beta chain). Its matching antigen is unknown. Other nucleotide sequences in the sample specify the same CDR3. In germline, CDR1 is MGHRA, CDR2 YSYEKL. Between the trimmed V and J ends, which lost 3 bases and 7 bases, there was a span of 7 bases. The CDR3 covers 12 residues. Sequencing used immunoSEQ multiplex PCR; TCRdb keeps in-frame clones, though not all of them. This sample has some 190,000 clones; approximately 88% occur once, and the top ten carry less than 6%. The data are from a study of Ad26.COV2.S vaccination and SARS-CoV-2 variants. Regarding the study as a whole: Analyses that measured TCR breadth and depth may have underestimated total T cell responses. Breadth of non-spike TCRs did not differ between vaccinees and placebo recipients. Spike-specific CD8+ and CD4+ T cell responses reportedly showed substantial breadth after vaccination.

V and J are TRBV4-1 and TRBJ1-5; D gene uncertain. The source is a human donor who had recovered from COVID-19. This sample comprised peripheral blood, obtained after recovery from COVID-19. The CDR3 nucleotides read TGCGCCAGCAGCCAGGGTAGCCAGCCCCAGCATTTT. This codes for CASSQGSQPQHF.